This section outlines one T cell receptor beta chain sequence together with its context. The data stem from a study of cytomegalovirus exposure and HLA in healthy donors. Primers: 60 Vbeta forward and 13 Jbeta reverse. Profiling relied on immunoSEQ multiplex PCR, and the TCRdb table lists in-frame clones only, not all of them. The repertoire holds about 130,000 clones, with over 65% as singletons. The clonotype comes from a man between 18 and 29 years old in good health and CMV-seropositive. The sample was PBMCs.

CDR3 region: CASSSSAGLYEQYF. CDR3 sequence (DNA): TGTGCCAGCAGCTCGTCTGCGGGACTTTACGAGCAGTACTTC. The chain combines TRBV28 with TRBJ2-7; TRBD2 is a possible D gene (6 bases). The V gene lost 6 bases and the J gene lost 4 bases, with 16 bases spanning the gap. Germline values: CDR1 MDHEN, CDR2 SYDVKM. The CDR3 is 14 residues long.